The TCR beta chain described here comes from a study of cytomegalovirus exposure and HLA in healthy donors (TCRdb year 2017). Regarding the study in general: According to an earlier analysis of 550 to 700 of the donors, some 170 million T cells yielded 117 million unique TCR beta sequences and 250 to 350 Gb of sequence data. The aim of the study was to test whether cataloging public T cell receptors could identify signatures of past pathogen exposure. An earlier analysis of around 580 of the donors used high-throughput TCR beta sequencing to judge whether each TCR beta V gene segment behaved as functional or pseudogenic. Along with the approximately 700-subject first cohort, a separate validation cohort of about 110 different subjects was used. Typing coverage differed by locus: A, B, C, DRB1 and DQB1 were typed in roughly 620-640 donors, DQA1 in about 560, DPA1 in 606, and DPB1 in just under 490. The T cell repertoires of 700 or so subjects were profiled by immunosequencing and related to cytomegalovirus serostatus. HLA typing included class I and class II loci at four-digit resolution. Across approximately 420 genotyped donors of the cohort, an average of roughly 200,000 unique TCR beta nucleotide sequences per donor were sequenced, and roughly a sixth of those sequences were non-productive. An early release covering about 600 HLA-typed donors comprised about 290 gigabases of sequencing data and roughly 85 million unique TCR sequences. Among the roughly 400 genotyped donors, around 81% belonged to the genetic ancestry cluster associated with self-reported Caucasian donors. Donor age, sex, ethnicity and CMV serostatus were compiled alongside the repertoire data. All discovery cohort repertoires had been generated using a single sequencing platform. Rather than drawing on any new phenotypic data, the later analysis identified candidate immune exposures from TCR beta sequences and the way those sequences occurred across donors. A later genetic analysis used genome-wide SNP genotypes for about 60% of the roughly 670 donors, treating that subset as a discovery cohort. To predict cytomegalovirus infection status, the study brought together high-throughput TCR immunosequencing, statistical association of individual TCRs with disease status, and machine learning. A few DR-DQ haplotypes were handled as single units for association and clustering because linkage in the cohort was strong. A later analysis re-examined previously published TCR beta repertoires from around 670 donors and added high-resolution HLA genotyping to investigate patterns of TCR occurrence. Paper-wide results and their limitations: Compared with the approximately 710-donor mean, donors in an Asian-associated ancestry cluster had fewer N-insertions in productive TCRs, according to a later genetic analysis. Most CMV-associated TCR beta chains appeared to be HLA-restricted in a later analysis, and the HLA associations seemed to be driven largely by CMV exposure. For the cohort, immune exposure information was limited to CMV serostatus. Linkage disequilibrium might explain the correlated functional status among segregating V segments, but an unknown experimental factor could not be excluded. In the study, around 150 TCR beta chains were listed as associated with cytomegalovirus. The earlier analysis of approximately 540 of the donors excluded roughly 16 rarely observed V segments, including chromosome 9 orphons, because counts were too low. According to a later analysis, parvovirus B19, influenza, CMV and Epstein-Barr virus appeared linked to several top co-occurrence clusters. Broadly in line with IMGT annotations, most TCR beta V segments showed up in productive rearrangements about 87% or about 30% of the time in an earlier analysis of 587 of the donors. The cohort was sequenced for TCR beta chains only, and without alpha or paired-chain data the features that could be detected were limited. Strong co-occurrence of HLA alleles, especially DR and DQ, made assigning TCR associations to individual alleles difficult. Because some donors lacked HLA typing at each locus, the association tests relied only on the typed subset. Some IMGT-functional V segments, including TRBV6-2 and TRBV6-3, could not be distinguished by the 87-base-pair reads and were therefore excluded. A further reported finding was that TCR beta sequences accurately predicted the HLA-A and HLA-B alleles for most subjects in the first cohort. A group of highly shared sequence variants was considered likely to be a technical artifact of the sequencing pipeline. At a false discovery rate of 0.05, a later analysis linked under 20,000 TCR beta sequences to specific HLA alleles. The authors suggested that the approach could potentially be generalized to other disease states and immunological phenotypes. Presence/absence analyses assumed roughly uniform sequencing depth across donors, an assumption that may not hold. According to a later analysis, TCR association rates differed among HLA loci, with DRB1 alleles showing the most associated TCRs and HLA-C alleles showing the fewest. In a later analysis, HLA-associated TCR beta chains were found to be more clonally expanded and to have lower generation probabilities than equally common non-associated chains. V-gene and J-gene trimming of TCR beta chains was associated with a missense DCLRE1C variant in a later genetic analysis, and the association was replicated in an independent cohort. A few of the identified cytomegalovirus-associated TCR beta chains were confirmed in vitro to be specific for cytomegalovirus antigens. In both the original and validation cohorts, the classifier was reported to diagnose cytomegalovirus status with high specificity and sensitivity. Across donors, most TCR sequences were observed very rarely, whereas some public TCRs were present in many individuals.

The library came from the immunoSEQ multiplex PCR assay. For the multiplex PCR, a mixture combining 60 forward primers for TCR Vbeta segments and 13 reverse primers for TCR Jbeta segments was used. Amplification of the CDR3 region of rearranged TCR beta genes was performed with a multiplex PCR assay on genomic DNA. The Illumina HiSeq System was used to sequence the amplified TCR beta libraries as 87-base-pair reads. On the authors' methods: Across the 670 or so repertoires, a later analysis counted roughly 84 million unique TCR beta chains, some 11 million of which were shared by at least two donors. To remove PCR and sequencing errors, raw reads were error-corrected and collapsed into unique sequences using a nearest-neighbor algorithm that merged closely related sequences. To assign V, D and J gene segments, CDR3 sequences were aligned to IMGT reference sequences. For a sequence to be retained, a match of at least six nucleotides was required to both a V gene segment and a J gene segment. Rearrangements were classified as productive when the CDR3 lacked stop codons and remained in frame with V and J, and all other rearrangements were classified as non-productive. CDR3 was defined by IMGT convention, running from the second conserved V-encoded cysteine to the conserved J-encoded phenylalanine. In an earlier analysis of approximately 590 of the donors, sequences lacking an unambiguous match to a single V gene segment were excluded. An earlier analysis of approximately 590 of the donors called V segments functional above 56.7% productive rearrangements and segregating when the between-donor standard deviation exceeded 5%. A statistical classification framework was built for diagnosing cytomegalovirus status from the catalog of TCR beta chain sequences. V and J gene assignment, in a later analysis, came from comparing TCR nucleotide sequences with IMGT/GENE-DB human TR gene sequences. Using the TCRdist pipeline, a later analysis assigned CDR3 sequences along with most-parsimonious VDJ recombination scenarios. In a later analysis, every TCR beta chain was defined by the combination of its CDR3 amino acid sequence and its V-gene family, and reads without a unique V-gene family were dropped. A later analysis removed 600 or so highly shared, low-generation-probability nucleotide sequences to deal with suspected cross-contamination and a sequencing artifact. For each public chain, a later analysis derived a clonal expansion index from normalized ranks of inferred template counts within each repertoire. Generation probabilities in a later analysis came from a VDJ recombination model fitted to out-of-frame rearrangements, and those results were checked against IGoR. Hypergeometric tests were used in a later analysis to score TCR-TCR, TCR-HLA and TCR-CMV co-occurrence, with a repertoire-size bias correction applied to the TCR pairs. False discovery rates were estimated in a later analysis by permuting HLA or CMV assignments 20 times. In a later analysis, co-occurring TCRs were grouped using DBSCAN, and TCRdist sequence similarity was added for clustering within HLA-allele-positive subsets. Repertoires with fewer than 30,000 or more than 120,000 public chains, plus five repertoires with anomalous nucleotide sharing, were excluded from co-occurrence clustering. Not all clones reach the TCRdb copy of this immuneACCESS table, which keeps in-frame sequences only. Checked studies attribute under half of the gap to unresolved V genes and leave the rest unexplained. V and J calls and clone size are given by that table; D and trimming were obtained from the DNA. The sample includes around 180,000 clones, with 85% observed a single time. 1% of the sample comes from the top ten.

A note on this clone: Its antigen target is currently unknown. No base-level quality is on record; no much larger clone is a single base apart.

From V the trimming removes 3 bases and from J it removes 4 bases, while the gene matches leave 7 bases of the junction unaccounted for. Taken from cysteine to phenylalanine, the CDR3 has 16 residues. Just CDR3 DNA is preserved here, 48 bases in frame from base 1. The germline V gene provides CDR1 LGHNA and CDR2 YNFKEQ. The cohort comprised 710 or so healthy bone marrow donors. At the time of sampling, every cohort member was nominally healthy, though immune exposures that went unrecorded were likely present. The donor was CMV seronegative and was included in the group of several hundred seronegative cohort members. Each donor provided a peripheral blood sample, and peripheral blood mononuclear cells were used for TCR beta sequencing. The Qiagen DNeasy Blood Extraction Kit was used to extract genomic DNA from the blood cell samples.

The sequenced sample consisted of PBMCs. The sequence came from a boy aged 2 to 10 in good health and CMV-seronegative. This sequence uses TRBV4-2 and TRBJ2-3, and TRBD2 matches 10 of the central bases. The CDR3 reads as follows: CASSQSSGSVPDTQYF. The bases read TGTGCCAGCAGCCAGTCTAGCGGGAGCGTACCAGATACGCAGTATTTT.